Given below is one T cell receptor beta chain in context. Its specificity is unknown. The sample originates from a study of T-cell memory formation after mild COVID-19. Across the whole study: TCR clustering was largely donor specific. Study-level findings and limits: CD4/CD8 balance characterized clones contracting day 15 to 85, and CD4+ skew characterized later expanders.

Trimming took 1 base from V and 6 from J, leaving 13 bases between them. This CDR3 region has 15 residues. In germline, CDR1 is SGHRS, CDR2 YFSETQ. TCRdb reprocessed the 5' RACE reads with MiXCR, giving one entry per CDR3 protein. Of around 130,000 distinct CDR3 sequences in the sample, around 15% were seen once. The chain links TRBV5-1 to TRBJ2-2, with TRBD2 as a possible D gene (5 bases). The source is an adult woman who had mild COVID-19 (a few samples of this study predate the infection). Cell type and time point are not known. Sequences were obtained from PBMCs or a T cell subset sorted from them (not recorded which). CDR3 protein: CASSLSSGLAGELFF. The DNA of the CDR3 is TGCGCCAGCAGCTTGAGTTCGGGGTTAGCCGGGGAGCTGTTTTTT.